The rows below give T cell receptor beta chains drawn from one sample of a study of cytomegalovirus exposure and HLA in healthy donors. Clones were sequenced by immunoSEQ multiplex PCR, and TCRdb holds only the in-frame ones, with some missing. The data show approximately 160,000 clones, 60% to 85% seen once. Specimen: PBMCs. These receptors all stem from a male donor in good health and CMV-seropositive. The CDR3 runs from the conserved cysteine through the conserved F or W. Fields, in order: J gene, V gene, clone size, D gene, CDR3 protein, CDR3 DNA. D genes are given only for firm matches. The size of a clone is reported for some rows only, either as once, few or many, or as a class for expanded clones.

>TRBJ1-3|TRBV5-4|.|.
CASSLAGAGNTIYF
TGTGCCAGCAGCTTGGCAGGGGCCGGAAACACCATATATTTT
>TRBJ2-3|TRBV7-2|.|TRBD2
CASSLGGGGADTQYF
TGTGCCAGCAGCTTAGGCGGCGGGGGGGCAGATACGCAGTATTTT
>TRBJ1-4|TRBV4-3|.|TRBD1
CASSQVGRGLRNEKLFF
TGCGCCAGCAGCCAAGTTGGCAGGGGGCTTCGGAATGAAAAACTGTTTTTT
>TRBJ2-1|TRBV5-1|.|TRBD1
CASSPPTGMANEQFF
TGCGCCAGCAGCCCCCCGACAGGGATGGCGAATGAGCAGTTCTTC
>TRBJ1-2|TRBV30|.|.
CAWSPGEGYTF
TGTGCCTGGAGTCCGGGAGAGGGCTACACCTTC
>TRBJ2-1|TRBV2|.|.
CASSERGNEQFF
TGTGCCAGCAGTGAAAGGGGGAATGAGCAGTTCTTC
>TRBJ1-1|TRBV29-1|few|TRBD1
CSVTPGQGNTEAFF
TGCAGCGTCACACCGGGACAGGGCAACACTGAAGCTTTCTTT
>TRBJ1-6|TRBV5-1|.|.
CASSLNWQRGNSPLHF
TGCGCCAGCAGCTTGAACTGGCAACGAGGAAATTCACCCCTCCACTTT
>TRBJ1-5|TRBV7-2|.|TRBD1
CASSLVYRGGNQPQHF
TGTGCCAGCAGCTTAGTGTACAGGGGCGGCAATCAGCCCCAGCATTTT
>TRBJ2-7|TRBV14|once|TRBD1
CASSQGGQGVDF
TGTGCCAGCAGCCAAGGGGGCCAGGGGGTTGACTTC
>TRBJ1-2|TRBV7-6|.|TRBD1
CASSFRQGANYGYTF
TGTGCCAGCAGCTTTCGACAGGGGGCTAACTATGGCTACACCTTC
>TRBJ2-1|TRBV5-1|.|TRBD1
CATETGGGEQFF
TGCGCCACCGAGACAGGGGGAGGTGAGCAGTTCTTC
>TRBJ2-7|TRBV2|.|.
CASSTRGAYSYEQYF
TGTGCCAGCAGTACTCGGGGTGCCTACTCCTACGAGCAGTACTTC
>TRBJ2-1|TRBV18|.|.
CASSPLYRYNEQFF
TGTGCCAGCTCACCGCTGTACAGATACAATGAGCAGTTCTTC
>TRBJ2-7|TRBV11-2|.|TRBD2
CASSPYSGADSYEQYF
TGTGCCAGCAGCCCATATAGCGGGGCGGATTCCTACGAGCAGTACTTC
>TRBJ2-7|TRBV11-2|once|.
CASSSRWLSGEQYF
TGTGCCAGCAGCTCCAGGTGGTTGAGTGGCGAGCAGTACTTC
>TRBJ1-2|TRBV11-2|.|TRBD1
CASSSIARDRGAYGYTF
TGTGCCAGCAGCTCTATCGCCCGGGACAGGGGCGCGTATGGCTACACCTTC
>TRBJ2-7|TRBV5-4|.|.
CASSLTPSSYEQYF
TGTGCCAGCAGTTTGACGCCGAGCTCCTACGAGCAGTACTTC
>TRBJ2-7|TRBV7-2|.|.
CASSLRQGSYEQYF
TGTGCCAGCAGCTTACGGCAGGGTTCCTACGAGCAGTACTTC
>TRBJ1-2|TRBV2|.|TRBD1
CASRGLGQGTYGYTF
TGTGCCAGCAGGGGACTGGGACAGGGGACCTATGGCTACACCTTC
>TRBJ1-2|TRBV28|.|.
CASSFREALNGYTF
TGTGCCAGCAGTTTTAGGGAGGCCCTAAATGGCTACACCTTC
>TRBJ1-2|TRBV6-5|.|TRBD1
CASSRGTEAYGYTF
TGTGCCAGCAGTCGTGGGACAGAGGCCTATGGCTACACCTTC
>TRBJ1-2|TRBV5-4|.|.
CASSQTHPGEGSGYTF
TGTGCCAGCAGCCAAACCCATCCGGGGGAGGGAAGCGGCTACACCTTC
>TRBJ2-3|TRBV14|.|.
CASSQARFRTDTQYF
TGTGCCAGCAGCCAAGCGAGGTTCCGCACAGATACGCAGTATTTT
>TRBJ1-2|TRBV1|few|.
CTSSQDRRSAANYGYTF
TGCACCAGCAGCCAAGATCGAAGGAGTGCAGCTAACTATGGCTACACCTTC
>TRBJ2-3|TRBV5-1|.|.
CASSNLGGRVDTQYF
TGCGCCAGCAGCAACCTGGGGGGGCGTGTAGATACGCAGTATTTT
>TRBJ2-7|TRBV14|.|.
CASSQQGVGEQYF
TGTGCCAGCAGCCAGCAGGGTGTGGGCGAGCAGTACTTC
>TRBJ1-1|TRBV11-2|.|.
CASSLVSGVGTEAFF
TGTGCCAGCAGCTTAGTGTCGGGAGTAGGCACTGAAGCTTTCTTT
>TRBJ2-7|TRBV10-1|.|.
CASSDGYEQYF
TGCGCCAGCAGTGACGGCTACGAGCAGTACTTC
>TRBJ1-4|TRBV5-1|few|.
CASSLGGHATNEKLFF
TGCGCCAGCAGCTTGGGCGGACACGCAACTAATGAAAAACTGTTTTTT
>TRBJ1-6|TRBV6-1|few|.
CASSEASGDNSPLHF
TGTGCCAGCAGTGAAGCTTCAGGGGATAATTCACCCCTCCACTTT
>TRBJ1-5|TRBV16|.|.
CASSQFERGDNQPQHF
TGTGCCAGCAGCCAATTTGAGCGGGGAGACAATCAGCCCCAGCATTTT
>TRBJ1-2|TRBV5-1|.|.
CASSLGDSGHGYTF
TGCGCCAGCAGCTTGGGAGATTCTGGGCATGGCTACACCTTC